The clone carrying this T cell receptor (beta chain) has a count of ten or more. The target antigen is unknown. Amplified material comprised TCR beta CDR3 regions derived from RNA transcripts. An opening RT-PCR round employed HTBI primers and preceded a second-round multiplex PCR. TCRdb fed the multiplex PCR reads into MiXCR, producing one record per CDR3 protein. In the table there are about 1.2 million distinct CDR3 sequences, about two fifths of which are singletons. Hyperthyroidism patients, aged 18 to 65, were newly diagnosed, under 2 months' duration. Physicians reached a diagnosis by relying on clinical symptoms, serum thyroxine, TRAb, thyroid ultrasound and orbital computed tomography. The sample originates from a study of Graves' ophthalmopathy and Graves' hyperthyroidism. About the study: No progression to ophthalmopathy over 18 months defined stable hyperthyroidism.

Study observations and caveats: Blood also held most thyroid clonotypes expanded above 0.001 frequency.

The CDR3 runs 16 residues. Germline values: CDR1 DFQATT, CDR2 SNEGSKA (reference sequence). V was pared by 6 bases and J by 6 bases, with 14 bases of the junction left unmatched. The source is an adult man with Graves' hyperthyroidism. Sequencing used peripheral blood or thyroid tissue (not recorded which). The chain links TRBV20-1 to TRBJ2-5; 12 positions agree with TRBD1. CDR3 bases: TGCAGTGCAGGACCGGGGGGACAGGGGGCTGTGAAGACCCAGTACTTC. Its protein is CSAGPGGQGAVKTQYF.